This T cell receptor beta chain was profiled in a study of shared clonotypes between healthy human individuals. Across the study: The study enrolled a couple of women and a few men aged 18 to 49.

CDR3 length: 13 residues. Germline lookup yields CDR1 ENHRY and CDR2 SYGVKD. V shed 4 bases and J shed 2 bases, with 9 bases lying between them. This clone was seen a handful of times. Generated by immunoSEQ multiplex PCR, the TCRdb table keeps only in-frame clones and is missing some. The data hold about a million clones, with about 74% observed a single time. Recent vaccinations or acute infections were absent in the healthy HIV-negative adult donors. Sequencing used memory CD4+ T cells sorted from blood. Subset given: CD45RA-negative fraction. The chain recombines TRBV10-3 with TRBJ2-7; D may be TRBD1 or TRBD2 (5 bases each). This clonotype was obtained from a man aged 18 to 30 in good health. CDR3 bases: TGTGCCATCAGTGGGGGGTCTACCTACGAGCAGTACTTC. Translating gives CAISGGSTYEQYF.